These 10 T cell receptor beta chains share one sample of origin, sequenced in a study of cytomegalovirus exposure and HLA in healthy donors. Using immunoSEQ multiplex PCR, the repertoire was profiled, and TCRdb retains in-frame clones only, with some absent. The sample has under 130,000 clones; about 88% are singletons. What was sequenced was PBMCs. Every receptor here comes from a woman aged 18 to 35 in good health and CMV-seropositive.

This clone has more than one count but fewer than ten. The J gene is TRBJ2-7, the V gene TRBV5-5; 8 bases are shared with TRBD1. Trimming at V came to 2 bases and at J to 4 bases, leaving 8 bases not matched to a gene. CDR3 length: 15 amino acids. Germline V CDR1 and CDR2: SGHKS, YYEKEE (reference sequence). The CDR3 here is CASSFGQGRGYEQYF. CDR3 bases: TGTGCCAGCAGCTTCGGACAGGGACGAGGGTACGAGCAGTACTTC.

V gene TRBV27 combines with J gene TRBJ2-5, with D perhaps matching TRBD1 (6 bases). The CDR3 has 15 residues. The ends were cut back, 3 bases at V and 5 bases at J, with 16 bases in the middle. Germline values: CDR1 MNHEY, CDR2 SMNVEV (reference sequence). Here the CDR3 reads CASSFSGTRRETQYF. In DNA form, the CDR3 reads TGTGCCAGCAGTTTCTCCGGGACACGAAGGGAGACCCAGTACTTC.

This chain links TRBV27 with TRBJ1-5; 9 bases align to TRBD1. The ends lost 5 bases at V and 4 bases at J; junction bases unmatched: 6. The CDR3 length is 15 residues. Germline V CDR1 and CDR2: MNHEY, SMNVEV (reference sequence). The CDR3: CASSTPGTGNQPQHF. In nucleotides, the CDR3 is TGTGCCAGCAGTACCCCTGGGACAGGGAATCAGCCCCAGCATTTT.

The rearrangement links TRBV15 to TRBJ2-1; 11 bases are a match to TRBD2. Unmatched junction bases numbered 16, after V lost 6 bases and J lost 15 bases. The CDR3 totals 15 residues. Germline values: CDR1 LNHNV, CDR2 YYDKDF (reference sequence). The chain's CDR3 is CATRTSGTSGLKLFF. The CDR3 nucleotides are TGTGCCACCAGGACCTCCGGGACTAGCGGTCTGAAGTTGTTCTTC.

This clone was counted between two and nine times. V usage is TRBV4-2 and J usage is TRBJ1-2; D is uncertain. V was cut by 8 bases and J by 1 base, with 8 bases left in between. This CDR3 comprises 12 residues. Per the germline V gene, CDR1 is LGHNA and CDR2 is YNFKEQ. CDR3 in DNA: TGTGCCAGCCAAGACATTAACTATGGCTACACCTTC. Amino acid sequence: CASQDINYGYTF.

The chain combines TRBV12-2 with TRBJ2-4; no DNA check was done on the table's D call, TRBD1. TRBV12-2 is designated a pseudogene. This CDR3 has 16 residues. The CDR3, as DNA: TGTGCAAGTCGCTTAAAGGTCCCGACCCGGGACAGAACTTCGGGCTTC. Amino acid sequence: CASRLKVPTRDRTSGF.

The rearrangement uses TRBV4-1 and TRBJ1-1; D is perhaps TRBD1 (5 bases). Trimming took off 0 bases at V and 1 base at J, with 9 bases between the two ends. The germline V gene encodes CDR1 MGHRA and CDR2 YSYEKL. The CDR3 sequence is 15 residues long. The CDR3 sequence: CASSQEAGPNTEAFF. Here the CDR3 DNA reads TGCGCCAGCAGCCAAGAGGCAGGGCCGAACACTGAAGCTTTCTTT.

CDR3 amino acids: CASSTILTPRSSYEQYF. CDR3 DNA: TGTGCCAGCAGTACCATCCTCACTCCGCGTAGCTCCTACGAGCAGTACTTC. V usage is TRBV28 and J usage is TRBJ2-7, with D unclear. Trimming took 5 bases from V and 0 from J, leaving 20 bases between them. Per germline, CDR1 MDHEN and CDR2 SYDVKM. CDR3 length equals 17 residues.

J is TRBJ1-3 and V is TRBV19; TRBD1 might be the D (5 bases). This CDR3 has 14 amino acids. The germline gives CDR1 LNHDA, CDR2 SQIVND (reference sequence). The V gene lost 6 bases and the J gene lost 2 bases, with 11 bases spanning the gap. The CDR3 reads CASRQGTTGNTIYF. In DNA form, the CDR3 reads TGTGCCAGTAGGCAAGGGACTACTGGAAACACCATATATTTT.

The chain recombines TRBV7-2 with TRBJ1-4; 8 bases agree with TRBD1. Looked up from germline, CDR1 is SGHTA and CDR2 is FQGNSA. Trimming at V came to 4 bases and at J to 8 bases, leaving 6 bases not matched to a gene. The CDR3 loop spans 14 amino acids. The CDR3 loop is CASSSPTGDEKLFF. As DNA, the CDR3 is TGTGCCAGCAGCTCTCCGACAGGGGACGAAAAACTGTTTTTT.